The T cell receptor (beta chain) under discussion was sequenced for a study of T-cell memory formation after mild COVID-19. Study at large: The TCR clusters were mostly specific to one donor. Study-wide results and limits: Those CD4+ clones that contracted were mainly in CM and EM (CD8+ ones in EMRA).

V lost 4 bases to trimming and J lost 5 bases; unmatched junction nucleotides: 4. The CDR3 sequence is 14 residues long. Per germline, CDR1 MGHDK and CDR2 SYGVNS. Libraries for TCRalpha and TCRbeta carried sample barcodes and unique molecular identifiers via 5'RACE. TCRdb reprocessed the 5' RACE reads with MiXCR, giving one entry per CDR3 protein. The sample contains roughly 240,000 distinct CDR3 sequences, approximately 15% of which appear only once. With regard to this clonotype: Its matching antigen is unknown.

Specimen: PBMCs or a T cell subset sorted from them (not recorded which). The rearrangement links TRBV25-1 to TRBJ1-2, with 10 bases matching TRBD1. The receptor was isolated from an adult woman who had mild COVID-19 (a few samples of this study predate the infection). Cell type and time point are not known. The CDR3 DNA follows: TGTGCCAGCAGTGGGGACAGGGGAAGGTATGGCTACACCTTC. Protein: CASSGDRGRYGYTF.